Following are 22 T cell receptor beta chains from one sample sequenced in a study of blood T cell repertoires in COVID-19. Generated by immunoSEQ multiplex PCR, the TCRdb table keeps only in-frame clones and is missing some. Of about 120,000 clones detected, about 80% appear once; the ten largest clones hold under 5%. The sample comprised peripheral blood. These receptors were taken from an elderly woman with acute or convalescent COVID-19.

This clone was observed a few times. This sequence joins TRBV24-1 and TRBJ2-2, with unresolved D. V shed 5 bases and J shed 6 bases, with 6 bases lying between them. The CDR3 spans 12 residues. The germline CDR1 and CDR2 sequences are KGHDR and SFDVKD. CDR3 amino acids: CATSARPGELFF. The CDR3 coding sequence is TGTGCCACCAGTGCCCGTCCCGGGGAGCTGTTTTTT.

CDR3: CASSLGRNRGDTEAFF. The CDR3, as DNA: TGTGCCAGCAGCTTGGGAAGGAACAGGGGGGACACTGAAGCTTTCTTT. The chain couples TRBV7-9 to TRBJ1-1; 8 nucleotides align to TRBD1. The CDR3 is made up of 16 amino acids. The germline V gene has CDR1 SEHNR and CDR2 FQNEAQ (reference sequence). V gave up 3 bases and J gave up 3 bases; unmatched junction bases: 9.

J is TRBJ2-1 and V is TRBV5-1, with 8 bases identical to TRBD2. The V and J ends lost 4 bases and 4 bases, in that order; junction bases with no gene match: 7. Looked up from germline, CDR1 is SGHRS and CDR2 is YFSETQ. The CDR3 has 15 residues. The CDR3: CASSPSGSTYNEQFF. For the CDR3, the DNA is TGCGCCAGCAGCCCTAGCGGGTCCACTTACAATGAGCAGTTCTTC.

The chain carries TRBV19 and TRBJ1-5; TRBD1 aligns across 7 bases. Unmatched junction bases numbered 6, after V lost 6 bases and J lost 1 base. This CDR3 is 15 amino acids long. CDR1 LNHDA and CDR2 SQIVND come from the germline V gene (reference sequence). CDR3 in amino acids: CASSLGQTSNQPQHF. As DNA, the CDR3 is TGTGCCAGTAGCCTGGGACAGACGAGCAATCAGCCCCAGCATTTT.

This clone has more than one count but fewer than ten. This chain uses TRBV29-1 with TRBJ1-1; 7 positions match TRBD1. Germline V lookup: CDR1 SQVTM, CDR2 ANQGSEA. Trimming cost V 0 bases and J 3 bases; bases outside gene matches: 1. CDR3 length: 13 amino acids. This CDR3 reads CSVEDQGDTEAFF. DNA of the CDR3: TGCAGCGTTGAAGATCAGGGGGACACTGAAGCTTTCTTT.

This clone was detected once. This chain connects TRBV5-1 to TRBJ2-3; 10 bases fit TRBD1. The CDR3 length is 15 residues. Germline V lookup: CDR1 SGHRS, CDR2 YFSETQ. J gave up 4 bases and V 3 bases, and 5 bases lay outside the gene matches. The CDR3 sequence is CASSSDRGISDTQYF. The CDR3 bases are TGCGCCAGCAGCTCGGACAGGGGGATTTCAGATACGCAGTATTTT.

The V gene is TRBV5-5, the J gene TRBJ1-1; tentatively, D is TRBD1 (5 bases). Between the trimmed V and J ends, which lost 0 bases and 4 bases, there was a span of 13 bases. Germline-derived CDR1 and CDR2 are SGHKS and YYEKEE (reference sequence). The CDR3 has 15 residues. The CDR3 reads CASSLAAGSATEAFF. Written as DNA, the CDR3 is TGTGCCAGCAGCTTGGCCGCAGGGTCAGCCACTGAAGCTTTCTTT. Together with reference TRBV5-5 and TRBJ1-1, the CDR3 gives the full variable domain: DAGVTQSPTHLIKTRGQQVTLRCSPISGHKSVSWYQQVLGQGPQFIFQYYEKEERGRGNFPDRFSARQFPNYSSELNVNALLLGDSALYLCASSLAAGSATEAFFGQGTRLTVV.

V gene TRBV6-1 combines with J gene TRBJ1-2, with D maybe TRBD1 (6 bases). V gave up 4 bases and J gave up 4 bases, with 22 bases separating them. Germline loops: CDR1 MNHNS, CDR2 SASEGT. This CDR3 has 17 residues. The CDR3 DNA sequence: TGTGCCAGCAGTGGGGGCGGGCAGGGGTCACCTCTCTATGGCTACACCTTC. Its translation is CASSGGGQGSPLYGYTF.

The chain couples TRBV10-1 to TRBJ1-6, with D maybe TRBD1 (5 bases). This CDR3 has 14 amino acids. Looked up from germline, CDR1 is WNHNN and CDR2 is SYGVQD (reference sequence). V lost 5 bases, J lost 8 bases, and 13 bases lay in between. The CDR3 here is CASSRTPGDSPLHF. The CDR3 DNA sequence: TGCGCCAGCAGTAGGACACCGGGTGATTCACCCCTCCACTTT.

The chain is built from TRBV11-2 and TRBJ1-1; TRBD1 matches at 7 bases. Per the germline V gene, CDR1 is SGHAT and CDR2 is FQNNGV. The V gene end was trimmed by 3 bases and the J gene end by 7 bases; junction bases not matched to a gene: 5. The CDR3 has 13 residues. The CDR3 bases are TGTGCCAGCAGCTTTACAGGGGCCAATGAAGCTTTCTTT. Translating gives CASSFTGANEAFF.

The V gene is TRBV7-2, the J gene TRBJ2-3; D is unresolved. Germline V CDR1 and CDR2: SGHTA, FQGNSA. The CDR3 contains 14 residues. V was shortened by 0 bases and J by 0 bases, with 4 bases between the two germline ends. The CDR3 sequence: CASSLAHSTDTQYF. The CDR3 nucleotides are TGTGCCAGCAGCTTAGCCCATAGCACAGATACGCAGTATTTT.

For the CDR3, the DNA is TGTGCCTGGAGTGGGGACAGGGGAGGCACAGATACGCAGTATTTT. Residues: CAWSGDRGGTDTQYF. V usage is TRBV30 and J usage is TRBJ2-3; 10 bases fit TRBD1. This CDR3 is 15 amino acids long. Germline V gives CDR1 GTSNPN, CDR2 SVGIG (reference sequence). After removal of 1 base from V and 1 base from J, the junction contained 2 bases not matched to a gene.

This clone has a handful of counts. The V gene is TRBV5-8, the J gene TRBJ1-3; tentative D call: TRBD1 (6 bases). V was cut by 0 bases and J by 1 base, with 14 bases left in between. The CDR3 contains 17 residues. Germline CDR1 and CDR2: SGHTS and YDEGEE. Here the CDR3 reads CASSLVNRELSGNTIYF. The CDR3 region has the DNA TGTGCCAGCAGCTTGGTTAACAGGGAGCTTTCTGGAAACACCATATATTTT. Combining the CDR3 with reference TRBV5-8 and TRBJ1-3 gives the whole variable domain EAGVTQSPTHLIKTRGQQATLRCSPISGHTSVYWYQQALGLGLQFLLWYDEGEERNRGNFPPRFSGRQFPNYSSELNVNALELEDSALYLCASSLVNRELSGNTIYFGEGSWLTVV.

This clone occurred once. The gene calls are TRBV9 and TRBJ1-6, with 9 bases fitting TRBD1. Per germline, CDR1 SGDLS and CDR2 YYNGEE. The CDR3 totals 15 residues. The V and J ends lost 3 bases and 7 bases, in that order; junction bases with no gene match: 5. The CDR3 DNA follows: TGTGCCAGCAGCGCTAGAACAGGGGGCAATTCACCCCTCCACTTT. Encoded protein: CASSARTGGNSPLHF.

The J gene is TRBJ2-4, the V gene TRBV4-2, with 8 bases aligning to TRBD1. V shed 3 bases, J shed 7 bases, and the junction held 2 bases outside the gene matches. The CDR3 runs 13 residues. CDR1 and CDR2 from the germline V gene are LGHNA and YNFKEQ. This chain's CDR3 is CASSHRDRNIQYF. DNA of the CDR3: TGTGCCAGCAGCCATAGGGACAGGAACATTCAGTACTTC.

This rearrangement joins TRBV18 to TRBJ1-5, with 7 bases identical to TRBD1. Germline V gene data show CDR1 as KGHSH and CDR2 as LQKENI. V shed 4 bases and J 6 bases; nucleotides not matched to a gene: 9. The CDR3 covers 15 residues. CDR3 nucleotide sequence: TGTGCCAGCTCACAGGGACAGACATCAGTTCAGCCCCAGCATTTT. It is translated as CASSQGQTSVQPQHF.

A few counts support this clone. Written as DNA, the CDR3 is TGTGCCAGCAGCTTAGTGGGGGAGGATTTCGACGAGCAGTACTTC. Translating gives CASSLVGEDFDEQYF. The chain recombines TRBV7-9 with TRBJ2-7; a possible D gene is TRBD2 (6 bases). The CDR3 consists of 15 residues. The V and J ends lost 1 base and 5 bases respectively, with 15 bases between them. Germline values: CDR1 SEHNR, CDR2 FQNEAQ (reference sequence).

This clone was picked up a small number of times. The chain recombines TRBV14 with TRBJ1-6; D is undetermined. Germline V gives CDR1 SGHDN, CDR2 FVKESK. Trimming left V 6 bases short and J 9 bases short, with 12 bases between. This CDR3 spans 13 amino acids. The CDR3 loop reads CASSLQWSSPLHF. CDR3 DNA: TGTGCCAGCAGTCTTCAATGGAGTTCACCCCTCCACTTT.

V usage is TRBV10-2 and J usage is TRBJ1-1; tentatively, D is TRBD1 (6 bases). The germline CDR1 and CDR2 sequences are WSHSY and SAAADI. V was cut by 2 bases and J by 1 base, with 8 bases left in between. The CDR3 sequence is 14 residues long. The CDR3 spells CASSESRGNTEAFF. The CDR3 DNA reads TGCGCCAGCAGTGAGAGCAGGGGGAACACTGAAGCTTTCTTT.

This chain joins TRBV6-6 and TRBJ1-3, with a possible D match to TRBD1 (6 bases). Trimming stripped 3 bases from V and 5 bases from J, with 8 bases between. Germline assignment: CDR1 MNHNY and CDR2 SVGAGI (reference sequence). The CDR3 has 13 amino acids. This chain's CDR3 is CASSYQGRNTIYF. CDR3 nucleotide sequence: TGTGCCAGCAGTTATCAGGGGAGAAACACCATATATTTT.

The rearrangement links TRBV25-1 to TRBJ1-6; the match to TRBD1 covers 9 bases. The J segment lost 17 bases and the V segment lost 3 bases, leaving 11 bases of the junction unmatched. CDR3 length equals 14 residues. CDR1 is MGHDK, CDR2 SYGVNS, per germline. The CDR3 loop is CASSEDRGSGIFHF. CDR3 in DNA: TGTGCCAGCAGTGAGGACAGGGGTTCAGGCATCTTCCACTTT.

The chain couples TRBV28 to TRBJ1-4; D unresolved. Trimming removed 1 base at V and 8 bases at J, with 11 bases between. The CDR3 covers 14 residues. The germline CDR1 and CDR2 sequences are MDHEN and SYDVKM. The DNA of the CDR3 is TGTGCCAGCAGTTTATCCCCACGAGCGGAAAAACTGTTTTTT. As protein: CASSLSPRAEKLFF.